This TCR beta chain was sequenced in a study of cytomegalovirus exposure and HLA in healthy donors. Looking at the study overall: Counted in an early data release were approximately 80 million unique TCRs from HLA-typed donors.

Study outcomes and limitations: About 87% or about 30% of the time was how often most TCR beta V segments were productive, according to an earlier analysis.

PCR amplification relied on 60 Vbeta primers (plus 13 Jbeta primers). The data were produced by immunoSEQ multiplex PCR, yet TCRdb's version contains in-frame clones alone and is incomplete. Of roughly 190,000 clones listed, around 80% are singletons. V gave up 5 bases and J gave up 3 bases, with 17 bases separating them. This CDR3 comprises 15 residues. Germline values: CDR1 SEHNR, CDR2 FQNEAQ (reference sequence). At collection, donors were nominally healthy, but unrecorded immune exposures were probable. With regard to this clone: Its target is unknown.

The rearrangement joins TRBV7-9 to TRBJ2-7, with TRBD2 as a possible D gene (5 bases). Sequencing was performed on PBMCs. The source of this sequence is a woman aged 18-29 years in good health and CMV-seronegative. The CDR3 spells CASSLGRSGYYEQYF. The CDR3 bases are TGTGCCAGCAGCCTCGGACGGAGCGGTTACTACGAGCAGTACTTC. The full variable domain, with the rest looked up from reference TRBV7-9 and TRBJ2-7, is DTGVSQNPRHKITKRGQNVTFRCDPISEHNRLYWYRQTLGQGPEFLTYFQNEAQLEKSRLLSDRFSAERPKGSFSTLEIQRTEQGDSAMYLCASSLGRSGYYEQYFGPGTRLTVT.